Shown below are 4 T cell receptor beta chains from a single sample sequenced in a study of human T cells and chemical hapten exposure. Sample time point: patch test 3, about 24 weeks after DPC sensitization. Specified treatment: therapeutic diphenylcyclopropenone sensitization with weekly scalp DPC. One entry per CDR3 protein results from TCRdb running MiXCR on the RACE reads. This table has about 160,000 distinct CDR3 sequences, roughly a quarter appearing once. This specimen consisted of whole blood, obtained in connection with sensitization to the hapten diphenylcyclopropenone (DPC). The receptors here all came from a woman between 18 and 29 years old with alopecia areata. Some clones in this sample may be carry-over from other donors' samples.

The chain couples TRBV20-1 to TRBJ2-4; 8 bases are a match to TRBD2. Trimming took 3 bases from V and 9 from J; bases not matched to a gene: 16. CDR1 DFQATT and CDR2 SNEGSKA come from the germline V gene (reference sequence). The length of the CDR3 is 16 residues. In DNA, the CDR3 is TGCAGTGCTAGGCGGAGTAGCGGGAATTCAGGAGGCATTCAGTACTTC. Protein sequence: CSARRSSGNSGGIQYF.

With respect to this clonotype: Relative to the germline gene, one junction end is altered; a read error may explain this. The CDR3 nucleotides read TGCGCCAGCAGCTTAGCGCTAAGGGAGCATGAGCAGTTCTTC. This translates into CASSLALREHEQFF. This chain links TRBV7-2 with TRBJ2-1; a weak D match, TRBD2 (5 bases). Germline CDR1 is SGHTA and CDR2 is FQGNSA. The CDR3 runs 14 residues.

The chain recombines TRBV7-2 with TRBJ1-1; D uncertain. There are 15 residues in the CDR3. V lost 0 bases, J lost 0 bases, and 8 bases lay in between. Germline V gene lookup returns CDR1 SGHTA and CDR2 FQGNSA. CDR3 DNA: TGTGCCAGCAGCTTAGCTCAGACCATGAACACTGAAGCTTTCTTT. It translates to CASSLAQTMNTEAFF.

This chain uses TRBV11-2 with TRBJ2-5; TRBD2 might be the D (7 bases). CDR1 and CDR2 (germline): SGHAT, FQNNGV. Trimming took off 3 bases at V and 2 bases at J, with 16 bases between the two ends. The CDR3 extends over 16 amino acids. The CDR3 sequence: CASSLEGGRRQETQYF. CDR3 in DNA: TGTGCCAGCAGCTTGGAGGGGGGGAGGCGGCAAGAGACCCAGTACTTC.